The present entry profiles one T cell receptor (beta chain) with its context. The TCR library protocol attached unique molecular identifiers to the individual cDNA molecules. TCRdb re-derived calls from the 5' RACE reads in MiXCR, one entry per CDR3 protein. The table shows approximately 77,000 distinct CDR3 sequences, with 10% to 15% occurring only once. This sample was taken from a study of early T cells in non-severe SARS-CoV-2 infection. The germline V gene encodes CDR1 LNHDA and CDR2 SQIVND (reference sequence). This CDR3 has 19 amino acids. V shed 2 bases, J shed 4 bases, and the junction held 10 bases outside the gene matches.

This clonotype was sampled from an adult who was a healthcare worker with PCR-confirmed SARS-CoV-2 infection or an uninfected control (not recorded which). The chain links TRBV19 to TRBJ2-1; 14 nucleotides line up with TRBD2. Sequenced input: whole blood. CDR3 in amino acids: CASSIRGGLAGVSYNEQFF. CDR3 bases: TGTGCCAGTAGTATAAGGGGGGGACTAGCGGGAGTGTCGTACAATGAGCAGTTCTTC.